This T cell receptor beta chain was recorded in a study of T cell repertoires in cytomegalovirus infection. Overall study: Carrying CMV and the relevant HLA type showed in public TCR beta signatures. Study outcomes and limitations: Ex vivo responses were dominated by HLA-C-restricted CMV-specific TCR beta clonotypes.

About this clonotype: The antigen remains unidentified.

One entry per CDR3 protein results from TCRdb running MiXCR on the reads. The sample has about 300,000 distinct CDR3 sequences; around 25% are singletons. V lost 10 bases to trimming and J lost 7 bases, with 13 bases between them. This CDR3 has 12 amino acids. The V gene's germline CDR1 is SGHTA and CDR2 FQGNSA. The source material was PBMCs. This chain uses TRBV7-2 with TRBJ2-2; the D is unclear. This TCR derives from a human donor in good health (CMV status not recorded). Some clones in this sample may be carry-over from other donors' samples. The CDR3 DNA reads TGTGCCACCAGGTTCGAGGTCGGGGAGCTGTTTTTT. This codes for CATRFEVGELFF.